This T cell receptor beta chain is from a study of post-analysis software for immune sequencing data. Looking at the study overall: Multiple sclerosis in the patients followed relapsing-remitting, secondary progressive and progressive-relapsing courses.

Unique-molecular-identifier-tagged TCR beta cDNA libraries were used. Out of 1 to 10 million T cells, about 460,000 cDNA molecules were generated. Via MiXCR, TCRdb re-called the PCR reads, giving one row per CDR3 protein. The repertoire holds roughly 870,000 distinct CDR3 sequences, with roughly 50% as singletons. Trimming cost V 0 bases and J 11 bases; bases outside gene matches: 11. CDR3 length equals 15 residues. CDR1 and CDR2 (germline): SGHRS, YFSETQ. A word on this clonotype: Its antigen is undetermined.

The study, taken as a whole, reports: Multiple sclerosis was associated with a significant reduction in normalized Chao1 diversity relative to controls. Four to six TRBV segments were more frequent in patients than controls; TRBV5-6, TRBV5-1 and TRBV20-1 belonged to this group.

The sequence derives from a girl between 10 and 17 years old with multiple sclerosis. The chain has TRBV5-1 and TRBJ2-5, with 9 bases lining up with TRBD2. The sample comprised blood. CDR3 nucleotides: TGCGCCAGCAGCTTGGATTTAGCGGGAGTGGGTGAGCAGTACTTC. This encodes CASSLDLAGVGEQYF.